This T cell receptor (beta chain) was identified during a study of OX40 agonist ivuxolimab in advanced cancers. General notes on the study: Ivuxolimab was an agonistic, fully human IgG2 monoclonal antibody directed against OX40 (CD134), a costimulatory receptor. The paper covers the monotherapy dose-escalation part of the phase I ivuxolimab trial, which included N of about 50 patients. The point of sequencing TCRbeta in the periphery was to test whether ivuxolimab changed TCR sequence diversity and drove clonal T-cell expansion. A male proportion of around 80% and a mean age of roughly 55 years, ranging from roughly 23 to 79, were recorded for the dose-escalation cohort. Three dose-escalation patients achieved partial responses, one with hepatocellular carcinoma and two with cutaneous melanoma. Intravenous ivuxolimab was administered to patients every 2 weeks at six dose levels: 0.01, 0.1, 0.3, 1.5, 3 and 10 mg/kg. Of the roughly 51 patients in dose escalation, about 20 had hepatocellular carcinoma, some 15 had melanoma, 9 had renal cell carcinoma and 9 had head and neck cancer. Prior anti-PD-1, anti-PD-L1 or anti-CTLA-4 therapy was permitted, and checkpoint inhibitors had been received by about 36% of dose-escalation patients.

As to this clone: No antigen is known for it. It has no much larger one-base neighbor in the sample; base qualities were not kept.

Points the paper makes about the study in general: Low levels of normalized T-cell clonal expansion were also seen in some patients who did not respond. Antigen specificity was not determined for the clonally expanded peripheral T cells. After ivuxolimab, CD8+ T cells had more expanded clones than CD4+ T cells on average. In partial responders in the 0.1-3.0 mg/kg groups, normalized peripheral clonal expansion was found to be among the lowest, especially among CD8+ T cells. At doses of 0.1 to 3.0 mg/kg, clonal expansion of both CD4+ and CD8+ T cells in blood was seen between baseline and week 6.

For sequencing of the TCRbeta CDR3 region, genomic DNA was extracted from the sorted cells. The immunoSEQ Assay was used for sequencing of TCRbeta CDR3 regions. This immuneACCESS table, as held by TCRdb, lists in-frame sequences with V and J called but not all clones. Of the missing ones, under half trace to an unresolved V gene in checked studies; the others have no known cause. This sample comprises 40,000 to 45,000 clones, approximately 80% of them detected only once. Clones ranked in the top ten supply 6.5% to 8% of the sample. Patients with autoimmune disease history or receiving systemic immunosuppression were excluded from the trial. Peripheral blood for TCR sequencing was collected from all dose cohorts at baseline, on cycle 4 day 1, and on cycle 7 day 1. The samples were taken from a phase I, first-in-human, multicenter, open-label dose-escalation trial of ivuxolimab. Adults with locally advanced or metastatic melanoma, renal cell, hepatocellular, or head and neck squamous cell carcinoma were enrolled in the trial. Before TCR sequencing, CD4+ T cells and CD8+ T cells from peripheral blood were sorted into separate populations.

In the germline V gene (reference sequence), CDR1 corresponds to MNHEY and CDR2 to SMNVEV. Germline trimming amounts to 5 bases on V and 9 bases on J, with 8 as the count of junction bases outside the gene matches. From its cysteine to its phenylalanine, the CDR3 spans 15 amino acids. Just the 45-base CDR3 DNA is kept, in frame starting at base 1. The specimen was CD4+ or CD8+ T cells sorted from blood, collected in a trial of the OX40 agonist ivuxolimab. The sequence was obtained from an adult with an advanced solid tumor such as melanoma, head and neck, liver or kidney cancer. Here the chain combines TRBV27 and TRBJ2-1; 12 bases in between match TRBD2. The CDR3 protein is CASSPLAGGSGEQFF. The DNA sequence is as follows: TGTGCCAGCAGTCCTCTAGCGGGAGGGTCTGGTGAGCAGTTCTTC.